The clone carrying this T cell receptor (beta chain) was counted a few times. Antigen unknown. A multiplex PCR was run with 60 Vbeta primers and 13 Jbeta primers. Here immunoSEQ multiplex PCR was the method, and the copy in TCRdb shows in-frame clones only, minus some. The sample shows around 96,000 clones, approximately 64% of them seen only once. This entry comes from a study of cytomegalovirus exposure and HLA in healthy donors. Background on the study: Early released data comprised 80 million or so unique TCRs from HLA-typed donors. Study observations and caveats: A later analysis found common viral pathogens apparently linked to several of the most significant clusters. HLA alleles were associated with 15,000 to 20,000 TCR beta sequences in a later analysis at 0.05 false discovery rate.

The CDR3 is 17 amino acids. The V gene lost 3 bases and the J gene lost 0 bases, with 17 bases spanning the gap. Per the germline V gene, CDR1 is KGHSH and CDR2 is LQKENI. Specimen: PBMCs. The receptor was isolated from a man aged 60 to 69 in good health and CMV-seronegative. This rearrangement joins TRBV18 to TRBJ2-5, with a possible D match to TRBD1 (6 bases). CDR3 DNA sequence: TGTGCCAGCTCACCCATCGTAACAGGGTGGTACCAAGAGACCCAGTACTTC. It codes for CASSPIVTGWYQETQYF.